The sequence of this T cell receptor (beta chain) was determined in a study of CD8 T cells in ankylosing spondylitis. Quantitative 5'-RACE with molecular barcodes was used to make the TCR beta libraries. Via MiXCR, TCRdb re-called the 5' RACE reads, giving one row per CDR3 protein. The data contain some 140,000 distinct CDR3 sequences, 7% to 9% of them singletons. This clonotype was found many times. This CDR3 region has 13 residues. From germline, CDR1 is LNHDA and CDR2 SQIVND (reference sequence). V dropped 8 bases and J dropped 2 bases, with 9 bases sitting between them. The receptor was isolated from a male donor with ankylosing spondylitis. The specimen sequenced was synovial fluid, either unsorted or a sorted T cell fraction (not recorded which). The chain employs TRBV19 and TRBJ2-2, with TRBD1 as a possible D gene (5 bases). In DNA, the CDR3 is TGTGCCAGTCAACAGGTTAACACCGGGGAGCTGTTTTTT. Protein sequence: CASQQVNTGELFF.